The subject of this entry is one T cell receptor beta chain. Its antigen is unknown. These data belong to a study of cytomegalovirus exposure and HLA in healthy donors. V shed 4 bases, J shed 8 bases, and the junction held 6 bases outside the gene matches. There are 13 residues in the CDR3. Germline values: CDR1 SGDLS, CDR2 YYNGEE. PCR employed 60 Vbeta and 13 Jbeta primers. TCRdb's copy holds only in-frame clones and misses some; the assay was immunoSEQ multiplex PCR. This table holds more than 95,000 clones, about 78% found once. Study-wide findings and caveats: The Asian-associated ancestry cluster reportedly had fewer N-insertions than the roughly 670-donor mean in a later analysis.

The receptor's source is a man aged 30 to 39 in good health and CMV-seronegative. This chain links TRBV9 with TRBJ1-2; TRBD1 matches at 9 bases. Sequences were obtained from PBMCs. The CDR3 bases are TGTGCCAGCAGCCCTTGGACAGGGGTCGGCTACACCTTC. Residues: CASSPWTGVGYTF.